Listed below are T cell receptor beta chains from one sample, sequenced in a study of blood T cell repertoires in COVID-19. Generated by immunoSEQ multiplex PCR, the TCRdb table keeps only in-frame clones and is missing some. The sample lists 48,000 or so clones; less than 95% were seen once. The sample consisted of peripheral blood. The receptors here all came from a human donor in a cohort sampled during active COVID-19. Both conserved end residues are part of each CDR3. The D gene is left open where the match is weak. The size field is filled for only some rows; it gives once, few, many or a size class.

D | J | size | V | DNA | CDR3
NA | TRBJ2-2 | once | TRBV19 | TGTGCCAGTAGTATCGCGAGCGGGTCCACCGGGGAGCTGTTTTTT | CASSIASGSTGELFF
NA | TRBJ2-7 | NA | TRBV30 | TGTGCCTGGAATGGGCAGGGGGGCTACGAGCAGTACTTC | CAWNGQGGYEQYF
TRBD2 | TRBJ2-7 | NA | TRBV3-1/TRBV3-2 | TGTGCCAGCAGCCACGGAGCGGGAGGGCACGAGCAGTACTTC | CASSHGAGGHEQYF
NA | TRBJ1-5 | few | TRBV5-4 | TGTGCCAGCAGCTTGGCAGGGGTTGGGCCCCAGCATTTT | CASSLAGVGPQHF
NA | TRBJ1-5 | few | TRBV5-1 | TGCGCCAGCAGTCCCTCGGGGAATCAGCCCCAGCATTTT | CASSPSGNQPQHF
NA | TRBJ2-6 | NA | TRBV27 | TGTGCCAGCAGTTTATCTCGGGTTTCTAACGTCCTGACTTTC | CASSLSRVSNVLTF
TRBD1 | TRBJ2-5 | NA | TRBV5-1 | TGCGCCAGCAGCTCCGGACAGGGGTCCCGGACCCAGTACTTC | CASSSGQGSRTQYF
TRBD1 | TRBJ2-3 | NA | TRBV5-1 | TGCGCCAGCAGCATCCGGGACAGGGGAAGCACAGATACGCAGTATTTT | CASSIRDRGSTDTQYF
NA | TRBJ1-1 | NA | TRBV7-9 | TGTGCCAGCAGCCTTACGCGGAGGTCTCCCACTGAAGCTTTCTTT | CASSLTRRSPTEAFF
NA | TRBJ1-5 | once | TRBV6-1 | TGTGCCAGCAGTGATCTGAGGGTGAGAAGCAATCAGCCCCAGCATTTT | CASSDLRVRSNQPQHF
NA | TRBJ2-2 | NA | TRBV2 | TGTGCCAGCATTGAATCTGTGTACACCGGGGAGCTGTTTTTT | CASIESVYTGELFF
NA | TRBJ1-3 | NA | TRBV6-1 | TGTGCCAGCAGTGTCCTAGACAGCTTCTCTGGAAACACCATATATTTT | CASSVLDSFSGNTIYF
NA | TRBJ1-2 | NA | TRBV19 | TGTGCCAGTAGTTTTTCTTACTATGGCTACACCTTC | CASSFSYYGYTF
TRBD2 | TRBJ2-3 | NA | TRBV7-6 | TGTGCCAGCAGCTTCAACCCCCCGGGAGGTGGCACAGATACGCAGTATTTT | CASSFNPPGGGTDTQYF
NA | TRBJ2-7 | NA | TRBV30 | TGTGCCTGGAGAGCACAGCGGACGGATTCCTACGAGCAGTACTTC | CAWRAQRTDSYEQYF
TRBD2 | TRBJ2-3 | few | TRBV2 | TGTGCCAGCAGAGGACTAGCGGGAGGCACAGATACGCAGTATTTT | CASRGLAGGTDTQYF
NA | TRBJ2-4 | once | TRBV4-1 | TGCGCCAGCAGCCAGATACTAGCCAAAAACATTCAGTACTTC | CASSQILAKNIQYF
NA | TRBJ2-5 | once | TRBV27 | TGTGCCAGCACTTCCTCTTGGGGGAGGCGGGAGACCCAGTACTTC | CASTSSWGRRETQYF
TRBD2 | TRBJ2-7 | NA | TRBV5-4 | TGTGCCAGCAGCTTGGCCCTAGCGGGAGGGCCCCACGAGCAGTACTTC | CASSLALAGGPHEQYF
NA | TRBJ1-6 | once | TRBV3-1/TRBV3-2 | TGTGCCAGCAGACCCGGGACTGGCTCCTATAATTCACCCCTCCACTTT | CASRPGTGSYNSPLHF
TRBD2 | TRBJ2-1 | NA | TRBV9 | TGTGCCAGCAGCGTTAGCGGGAGTAGGGGGAATGAGCAGTTCTTC | CASSVSGSRGNEQFF
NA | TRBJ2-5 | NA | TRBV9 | TGTGCCAGCAGCGGCCCGGGACTGAGAGAGACCCAGTACTTC | CASSGPGLRETQYF
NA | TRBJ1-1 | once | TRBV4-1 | TGCGCCAGCAGCCAGTGGGAGGTCCCCGACATGAACACTGAAGCTTTCTTT | CASSQWEVPDMNTEAFF
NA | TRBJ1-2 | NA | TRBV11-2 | TGTGCCAGCAGCTTATCGTACTCCCTAAATGGCTACACCTTC | CASSLSYSLNGYTF
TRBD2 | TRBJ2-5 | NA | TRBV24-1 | TGTGCCACCAGTGATCCCCGACCTAGCGGGACGTACCAAGAGACCCAGTACTTC | CATSDPRPSGTYQETQYF
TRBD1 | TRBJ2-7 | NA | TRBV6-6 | TGTGCCAGCAGTAAACAGGGGTTCGGCGAGCAGTACTTC | CASSKQGFGEQYF
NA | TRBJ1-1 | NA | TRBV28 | TGTGCCAGCAGTTCACACGGGGGGGCGGGTCGCACTGAAGCTTTCTTT | CASSSHGGAGRTEAFF